The 4 T cell receptor beta chains presented below share a single source sample, sequenced in a study of CD8 T cells in Susac syndrome. When the RNA was reverse transcribed, random hexamers were used with an input of about 0.5 to 1 ug. From the immunoSEQ multiplex PCR reads, TCRdb called clonotypes with MiXCR, one entry per CDR3 protein. The profile covers about 210,000 distinct CDR3 sequences, with nearly 97% appearing a single time and 0.08% to 0.095% taken by the ten largest. The sequenced sample consisted of CD4+ T cells from PBMCs. The source is a human donor with multiple sclerosis.

J is TRBJ2-7 and V is TRBV29-1; D is possibly TRBD1 or TRBD2 (5 bases each). V was trimmed by 7 bases and J by 0 bases, leaving 13 bases between them. The germline V gene encodes CDR1 SQVTM and CDR2 ANQGSEA. This CDR3 comprises 13 residues. The DNA for the CDR3 is TGCAGCGCCGGTCGGGGCCTCTCCTACGAGCAGTACTTC. It translates to CSAGRGLSYEQYF.

V usage is TRBV6-5 and J usage is TRBJ2-7; 10 nucleotides match TRBD2. V lost 5 bases to trimming and J lost 4 bases; unmatched junction nucleotides: 2. CDR1 MNHEY and CDR2 SVGAGI come from the germline V gene. CDR3 length: 13 amino acids. The CDR3 here is CASSTSGKYEQYF. In DNA, the CDR3 is TGTGCCAGCAGTACTAGCGGGAAGTACGAGCAGTACTTC.

The V and J genes are TRBV7-9 and TRBJ2-6; 9 bases line up with TRBD1. CDR3 length: 18 residues. Germline V gene sequence: CDR1 SEHNR, CDR2 FQNEAQ (reference sequence). V shed 5 bases and J 1 base; nucleotides not matched to a gene: 9. The CDR3 DNA reads TGTGCCAGCAGCAGATGGGACAGGGAATATTCTGGGGCCAACGTCCTGACTTTC. This codes for CASSRWDREYSGANVLTF.

The V and J genes are TRBV3-1 and TRBJ1-5; 10 nucleotides align to TRBD1. V lost 4 bases, J lost 8 bases, and 8 bases stayed unmatched. Per germline, CDR1 LGHDT and CDR2 YNNKEL (reference sequence). This CDR3 is built from 15 residues. The CDR3 reads CASSPKTGGLEPQHF. DNA of the CDR3: TGTGCCAGCAGCCCCAAGACAGGGGGCCTTGAGCCCCAGCATTTT.